This is a list of T cell receptor beta chains from one sample in a study of cytomegalovirus exposure and HLA in healthy donors. TCRdb's table, derived via immunoSEQ multiplex PCR, lists solely in-frame clones and lacks some. This sample yields 250,000 to 350,000 clones, of which more than 75% are seen a single time; about 0.86% belongs to the top ten. Sequenced: PBMCs. These receptor sequences come from a woman aged 18-29 years in good health and CMV-seronegative. CDR3s include the opening cysteine and the closing phenylalanine or tryptophan. The D gene is left open where the match is weak. Size tells how often a clone was seen (once, few, many) or the class of an expanded clone, and some rows leave it out.

d_call	j_call	clone_size	v_call	cdr3_nt	cdr3_aa
TRBD1	TRBJ2-4	.	TRBV6-6	TGTGCCAGCAGTTACACGACAGGGTCGTCGGACATTCAGTACTTC	CASSYTTGSSDIQYF
TRBD2	TRBJ2-1	.	TRBV5-1	TGCGCCAGCAGCTTGTGGCGGGGGGGGAATGAGCAGTTCTTC	CASSLWRGGNEQFF
TRBD1	TRBJ1-2	.	TRBV6-5	TGTGCCAGCAGTCATAGACAGGGGGGGAACTATGGCTACACCTTC	CASSHRQGGNYGYTF
TRBD2	TRBJ2-7	.	TRBV5-4	TGTGCCAGCAGCTTGTTGGCTAGCGGGAGGGCAAGTACAGGCGAGCAGTACTTC	CASSLLASGRASTGEQYF
TRBD1	TRBJ2-1	.	TRBV29-1	TGCAGCGTGACAGGGGGCTCCTACAATGAGCAGTTCTTC	CSVTGGSYNEQFF
TRBD1	TRBJ1-1	.	TRBV28	TGTGCCAGCAGCTTCCCGGGGGACAGGGGCCAATTAGGCACTGAAGCTTTCTTT	CASSFPGDRGQLGTEAFF
TRBD1	TRBJ1-1	.	TRBV6-6	TGTGCCAGCAGACCGGGACAGGGGCGCGGAAACACTGAAGCTTTCTTT	CASRPGQGRGNTEAFF
.	TRBJ2-7	.	TRBV4-1	TGCGCCAGCAGCCAACCGAAACATCCTAGGGGCGAGCAGTACTTC	CASSQPKHPRGEQYF
.	TRBJ1-5	.	TRBV28	TGTGCCAGCCAATTGGAACGGGACATTCGTCAGCCCCAGCATTTT	CASQLERDIRQPQHF
TRBD1	TRBJ2-7	.	TRBV2	TGTGCCAGCAGTGTCCTCCGGGACAGGGCCTACGAGCAGTACTTC	CASSVLRDRAYEQYF
TRBD2	TRBJ2-2	.	TRBV4-3	TGCGCCAGCGGACAGGGACTAGCGTACACCGGGGAGCTGTTTTTT	CASGQGLAYTGELFF
.	TRBJ2-1	.	TRBV6-5	TGTGCCAGCACTCCTGCCGGGTCGACAGTTCCGCAGTTCTTC	CASTPAGSTVPQFF
.	TRBJ1-1	few	TRBV2	TGTGCCAGCAGGATCGGAGGTGAAGCTTTCTTT	CASRIGGEAFF
TRBD2	TRBJ2-5	.	TRBV5-4	TGTGCCAGCAGCTCCCGGGGTCTAGCGGGAGGAGAGACCCAGTACTTC	CASSSRGLAGGETQYF
TRBD1	TRBJ1-1	.	TRBV28	TGTGCCAGCAGTTTAAACCAGGGACAGGGAAACACTGAAGCTTTCTTT	CASSLNQGQGNTEAFF
.	TRBJ1-3	.	TRBV10-3	TGTGCCATCAGTGAGATTAACAGTGAGAACACCATATATTTT	CAISEINSENTIYF
.	TRBJ2-7	.	TRBV19	TGTGCCAGTAGTGGAGTAGGGGTGGCCTACGAGCAGTACTTC	CASSGVGVAYEQYF
.	TRBJ1-6	.	TRBV28	TGTGCCAGCAGTGTCGGGGGGGGCTTCAGGAATTCACCCCTCCACTTT	CASSVGGGFRNSPLHF
TRBD1	TRBJ1-1	.	TRBV5-1	TGCGCCAGCAGCTTCCCGGCAGGGGGGATGAACACTGAAGCTTTCTTT	CASSFPAGGMNTEAFF
.	TRBJ1-5	.	TRBV5-8	TGTGCCAGCAGGTCGAATCAGCCCCAGCATTTT	CASRSNQPQHF
TRBD1	TRBJ2-6	.	TRBV9	TGTGCCAGCAGCGTAGATTCGGGACAGGGGAGCTCTGGGGCCAACGTCCTGACTTTC	CASSVDSGQGSSGANVLTF
.	TRBJ2-1	.	TRBV27	TGTGCCAGCAGGGTAGGGGCAGCAATGGGTCTTGAGCAGTTCTTC	CASRVGAAMGLEQFF
.	TRBJ2-3	.	TRBV28	TGTGCCAGCAGTAGCCCTGGGGAGATCCTAAGCACAGATACGCAGTATTTT	CASSSPGEILSTDTQYF
TRBD1	TRBJ2-5	.	TRBV6-4	TGTGCCAGCCCAGGACAGGGACGGGAGACCCAGTACTTC	CASPGQGRETQYF
TRBD2	TRBJ2-3	.	TRBV7-3	TGTGCCAGCAGCCTCGGGGGGAGCCCAGATACGCAGTATTTT	CASSLGGSPDTQYF
TRBD1	TRBJ1-6	.	TRBV30	TGTGCCTGGAGAAAAAACCGGGACAGGGGGAAGTTGGATAATTCACCCCTCCACTTT	CAWRKNRDRGKLDNSPLHF
.	TRBJ1-2	.	TRBV28	TGTGCCAGCGCTCCGTCGGGGTATGATGGCTACACCTTC	CASAPSGYDGYTF
.	TRBJ2-7	.	TRBV28	TGTGCCAGCACCCCGGCGGGTACCAAAACCTACGAGCAGTACTTC	CASTPAGTKTYEQYF
.	TRBJ2-2	.	TRBV19	TGTGCCAGTAGTATAGGAGGGGAGGTTCTCACCGGGGAGCTGTTTTTT	CASSIGGEVLTGELFF
TRBD1	TRBJ1-2	.	TRBV7-8	TGTGCCAGCAGCCCTTACACCGGGACAGACTATGGCTACACCTTC	CASSPYTGTDYGYTF
.	TRBJ1-1	.	TRBV7-8	TGTGCCAGCAGCTTACCCGGGAGGGGACCGAACACTGAAGCTTTCTTT	CASSLPGRGPNTEAFF
.	TRBJ2-1	few	TRBV27	TGTGCCAGCAGTTGGGAGAGTTACAATGAGCAGTTCTTC	CASSWESYNEQFF
.	TRBJ1-5	.	TRBV7-9	TGTGCCAGCAGCCAAAGGGGCGATCAGCCCCAGCATTTT	CASSQRGDQPQHF
.	TRBJ2-7	.	TRBV5-1	TGCGCCAGCAGCACAGGACAGTTCTGGGAGCAGTACTTC	CASSTGQFWEQYF
TRBD2	TRBJ2-7	once	TRBV10-3	TGTGCCATCAGTGAGTCGGATTCGGGGACTAGCCGGTGGGGTCAGTACTTC	CAISESDSGTSRWGQYF
.	TRBJ1-2	.	TRBV5-4	TGTGCCAGCAGCTTGGCGCGGTCCGGGATCCCTACTGGCTACACCTTC	CASSLARSGIPTGYTF
.	TRBJ2-3	.	TRBV25-1	TGTGCCAGCAGTGAACGGGCACGGGGGGCTCCTATCACAGATACGCAGTATTTT	CASSERARGAPITDTQYF
.	TRBJ1-1	.	TRBV28	TGTGCCAGCAGCTGGGTAGGGGGGAACACTGAAGCTTTCTTT	CASSWVGGNTEAFF
.	TRBJ2-7	.	TRBV5-1	TGCGCCAGCCAAGTAGGGGGTCCAGTGTACGAGCAGTACTTC	CASQVGGPVYEQYF
.	TRBJ1-2	.	TRBV28	TGTGCCAGCAAGGACACAGCGACCACTGGCTACACCTTC	CASKDTATTGYTF
.	TRBJ1-5	.	TRBV4-2	TGTGCCAGCAGCCAAGTGGCCGGTCGGGATCAGCCCCAGCATTTT	CASSQVAGRDQPQHF